This entry is about one T cell receptor beta chain. This sample stems from a study of radiotherapy plus CTLA-4 blockade in lung cancer. This CDR3 region has 17 residues. Germline CDR1 SGHRS, CDR2 YFSETQ. The trim removed 4 bases at V and 2 bases at J, leaving 14 bases unmatched. The assay was immunoSEQ multiplex PCR, and TCRdb's table has in-frame clones only and misses some. The sample records 75,000 to 80,000 clones, around 87% being singletons. This clonotype originated in a human donor with non-small cell lung cancer who had stable disease on radiotherapy plus ipilimumab. The chain couples TRBV5-1 to TRBJ2-5, with 7 bases lining up with TRBD2. Specimen: peripheral blood, collected from a patient treated with radiotherapy plus ipilimumab. CDR3 residues: CASSGGGEGGGQETQYF. The CDR3 DNA follows: TGCGCCAGCAGCGGCGGAGGGGAGGGAGGCGGACAAGAGACCCAGTACTTC. Combining the CDR3 with reference TRBV5-1 and TRBJ2-5 gives the whole variable domain KAGVTQTPRYLIKTRGQQVTLSCSPISGHRSVSWYQQTPGQGLQFLFEYFSETQRNKGNFPGRFSGRQFSNSRSEMNVSTLELGDSALYLCASSGGGEGGGQETQYFGPGTRLLVL.